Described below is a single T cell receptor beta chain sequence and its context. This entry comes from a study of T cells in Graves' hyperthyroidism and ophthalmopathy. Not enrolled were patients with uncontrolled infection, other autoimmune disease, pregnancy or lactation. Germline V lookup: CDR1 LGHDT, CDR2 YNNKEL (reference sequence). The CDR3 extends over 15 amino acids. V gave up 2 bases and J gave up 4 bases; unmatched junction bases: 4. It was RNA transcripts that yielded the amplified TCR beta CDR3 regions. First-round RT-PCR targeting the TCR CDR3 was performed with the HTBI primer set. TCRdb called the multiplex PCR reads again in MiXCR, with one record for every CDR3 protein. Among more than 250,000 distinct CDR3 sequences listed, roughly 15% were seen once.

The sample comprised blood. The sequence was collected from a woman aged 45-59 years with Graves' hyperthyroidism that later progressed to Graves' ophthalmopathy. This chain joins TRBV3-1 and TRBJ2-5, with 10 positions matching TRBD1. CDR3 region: CASSQRTGGRETQYF. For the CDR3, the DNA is TGTGCCAGCAGCCAACGGACAGGGGGAAGAGAGACCCAGTACTTC.